This T cell receptor (beta chain) was sequenced in a study of CD8 T cells in ankylosing spondylitis. The study's findings and limits: There was a TCR beta motif, made of 7 to 9 highly homologous variants, that appeared characteristic of ankylosing spondylitis blood.

CDR3 length: 15 residues. The ends were cut back, 5 bases at V and 5 bases at J, with 18 bases in the middle. This clonotype was counted ten times or more. Its target is unknown. TCRdb reprocessed the 5' RACE reads via MiXCR and lists one record per CDR3 protein. The sample lists just under 550,000 distinct CDR3 sequences; 10% to 15% were seen once. This chain joins TRBV12-3 or TRBV12-4 and TRBJ1-1; D is unresolved. The TCR originated in a male donor with ankylosing spondylitis. Sequencing was carried out using blood, either unsorted or a sorted T cell fraction (not recorded which). CDR3: CASSPVEGVGTEAFF. CDR3 nucleotide sequence: TGTGCCAGCAGTCCCGTCGAGGGAGTAGGGACTGAAGCTTTCTTT.